The rows below give T cell receptor beta chains drawn from one sample of a study of blood T cell repertoires in COVID-19. The data were produced by immunoSEQ multiplex PCR, yet TCRdb's version contains in-frame clones alone and is incomplete. The table shows some 260,000 clones, with 70% to 90% occurring only once. The material sequenced was peripheral blood. The receptors originated from a woman in her 30s with COVID-19, enrolled during active disease. Both conserved end residues are part of each CDR3. Fields, in order: clone size, V gene, D gene, J gene, CDR3 length, CDR3 DNA, CDR3 protein. A D gene is named only where the DNA matches it firmly. Size is omitted from some rows. Given values are once, few, many or a class for expanded clones.

clone size: .
V gene: TRBV27
D gene: TRBD1
J gene: TRBJ2-3
CDR3 length: 16
CDR3 DNA: TGTGCCAGCAGACCCGCAGGGGGAATTTTCACAGATACGCAGTATTTT
CDR3 protein: CASRPAGGIFTDTQYF

clone size: .
V gene: TRBV5-1
D gene: TRBD1
J gene: TRBJ2-3
CDR3 length: 15
CDR3 DNA: TGCGCCAGCAGCTTGGGAGGGGGCCGGACAGATACGCAGTATTTT
CDR3 protein: CASSLGGGRTDTQYF

clone size: .
V gene: TRBV18
D gene: .
J gene: TRBJ2-7
CDR3 length: 14
CDR3 DNA: TGTGCCAGCTCACCAGGTAGACAGGACCACGAGCAGTACTTC
CDR3 protein: CASSPGRQDHEQYF

clone size: .
V gene: TRBV6-2/TRBV6-3
D gene: .
J gene: TRBJ2-3
CDR3 length: 16
CDR3 DNA: TGTGCCAGCAGTTTGTATCGGGGTACTAGCACAGATACGCAGTATTTT
CDR3 protein: CASSLYRGTSTDTQYF

clone size: .
V gene: TRBV6-2/TRBV6-3
D gene: .
J gene: TRBJ2-7
CDR3 length: 14
CDR3 DNA: TGTGCCAGCAGCCCGTGGGACAAAAACTACGAGCAGTACTTC
CDR3 protein: CASSPWDKNYEQYF

clone size: .
V gene: TRBV6-5
D gene: TRBD1
J gene: TRBJ2-1
CDR3 length: 11
CDR3 DNA: TGTGCCAGCGCAAAGGGGGCGCTTAAGTTCTTC
CDR3 protein: CASAKGALKFF

clone size: few
V gene: TRBV2
D gene: .
J gene: TRBJ1-1
CDR3 length: 13
CDR3 DNA: TGTGCCACGTCTCAGTGGGCCCAGACTGAAGCTTTCTTT
CDR3 protein: CATSQWAQTEAFF

clone size: .
V gene: TRBV12-3/TRBV12-4
D gene: TRBD1
J gene: TRBJ1-1
CDR3 length: 13
CDR3 DNA: TGTGCCAGCAGTTCAGACAGGGCCACTGAAGCTTTCTTT
CDR3 protein: CASSSDRATEAFF

clone size: .
V gene: TRBV11-2
D gene: TRBD2
J gene: TRBJ2-7
CDR3 length: 13
CDR3 DNA: TGTGCCAGCAGCCCGGAACTAGCGGGCGAGCAGTACTTC
CDR3 protein: CASSPELAGEQYF

clone size: .
V gene: TRBV6-2/TRBV6-3
D gene: .
J gene: TRBJ1-5
CDR3 length: 16
CDR3 DNA: TGTGCCAGCAGTTACTGGAAGGGGGGGGGCAATCAGCCCCAGCATTTT
CDR3 protein: CASSYWKGGGNQPQHF

clone size: .
V gene: TRBV6-6
D gene: .
J gene: TRBJ1-1
CDR3 length: 14
CDR3 DNA: TGTGCCAGCAGTTACTCAGGGGAGAACACTGAAGCTTTCTTT
CDR3 protein: CASSYSGENTEAFF

clone size: .
V gene: TRBV7-2
D gene: .
J gene: TRBJ1-2
CDR3 length: 15
CDR3 DNA: TGTGCCAGCAGCTTAGTCCCCGGACAGATATATGGCTACACCTTC
CDR3 protein: CASSLVPGQIYGYTF

clone size: .
V gene: TRBV20-1
D gene: TRBD1
J gene: TRBJ2-5
CDR3 length: 14
CDR3 DNA: TGCAGTGCTAGTCCGGACAGGGGGCCAAAGACCCAGTACTTC
CDR3 protein: CSASPDRGPKTQYF

clone size: few
V gene: TRBV19
D gene: .
J gene: TRBJ1-4
CDR3 length: 18
CDR3 DNA: TGTGCCAGTAGTATAGATGGAGGAGGGACGGGGGCTAATGAAAAACTGTTTTTT
CDR3 protein: CASSIDGGGTGANEKLFF

clone size: .
V gene: TRBV10-2
D gene: .
J gene: TRBJ2-5
CDR3 length: 13
CDR3 DNA: TGCGCCAGCCGAGGGGGTCGGTATGAGACCCAGTACTTC
CDR3 protein: CASRGGRYETQYF

clone size: .
V gene: TRBV6-5
D gene: .
J gene: TRBJ1-2
CDR3 length: 13
CDR3 DNA: TGTGCCAGCAGTATGAACAGGGACTATGGCTACACCTTC
CDR3 protein: CASSMNRDYGYTF

clone size: .
V gene: TRBV27
D gene: TRBD1
J gene: TRBJ1-1
CDR3 length: 15
CDR3 DNA: TGTGCCAGCAGTTCTCAGGGGGCGGCGGACACTGAAGCTTTCTTT
CDR3 protein: CASSSQGAADTEAFF

clone size: .
V gene: TRBV5-1
D gene: .
J gene: TRBJ1-2
CDR3 length: 15
CDR3 DNA: TGCGCCAGCAGCTTGGTTGGCAGGGGAAGTTATGGCTACACCTTC
CDR3 protein: CASSLVGRGSYGYTF

clone size: .
V gene: TRBV19
D gene: TRBD1
J gene: TRBJ2-5
CDR3 length: 15
CDR3 DNA: TGTGCCAGTAGTTCGCGGGACAGGGTAGGAGGGACCCAGTACTTC
CDR3 protein: CASSSRDRVGGTQYF

clone size: .
V gene: TRBV19
D gene: TRBD1
J gene: TRBJ2-2
CDR3 length: 14
CDR3 DNA: TGTGCCAGCTCAGACAGGGGGAACACCGGGGAGCTGTTTTTT
CDR3 protein: CASSDRGNTGELFF

clone size: .
V gene: TRBV4-2
D gene: .
J gene: TRBJ2-7
CDR3 length: 14
CDR3 DNA: TGTGCCAGCAGCCAAGTCCCAGGGCCCTACGAGCAGTACTTC
CDR3 protein: CASSQVPGPYEQYF

clone size: once
V gene: TRBV15
D gene: TRBD1
J gene: TRBJ2-3
CDR3 length: 17
CDR3 DNA: TGTGCCACCAGCAGAGATCTGCAGGGGGCCCGCACAGATACGCAGTATTTT
CDR3 protein: CATSRDLQGARTDTQYF

clone size: .
V gene: TRBV5-6
D gene: TRBD1
J gene: TRBJ1-2
CDR3 length: 14
CDR3 DNA: TGTGCCAGCAGCTTTATGGGACAGGCCCTCGGCTACACCTTC
CDR3 protein: CASSFMGQALGYTF

clone size: .
V gene: TRBV6-1
D gene: TRBD2
J gene: TRBJ2-7
CDR3 length: 14
CDR3 DNA: TGTGCCAGCAGCCCCGGGGGGAAGCCTTACGAGCAGTACTTC
CDR3 protein: CASSPGGKPYEQYF

clone size: .
V gene: TRBV19
D gene: TRBD1
J gene: TRBJ2-1
CDR3 length: 12
CDR3 DNA: TGTGCCAGTAGCGTGACAGGGACTGAGCAGTTCTTC
CDR3 protein: CASSVTGTEQFF

clone size: .
V gene: TRBV18
D gene: TRBD1
J gene: TRBJ1-6
CDR3 length: 16
CDR3 DNA: TGTGCCAGCTCATCACAGACCGGGACAGGGAGTTCACCCCTCCACTTT
CDR3 protein: CASSSQTGTGSSPLHF

clone size: .
V gene: TRBV12-3/TRBV12-4
D gene: .
J gene: TRBJ1-3
CDR3 length: 13
CDR3 DNA: TGTGCCAGCAGGGACAGCCCAGGAAACACCATATATTTT
CDR3 protein: CASRDSPGNTIYF

clone size: .
V gene: TRBV5-1
D gene: .
J gene: TRBJ1-4
CDR3 length: 16
CDR3 DNA: TGCGCCAGCAGCCTCCAGAGGCGTGACGCTGATGAAAAACTGTTTTTT
CDR3 protein: CASSLQRRDADEKLFF

clone size: .
V gene: TRBV7-2
D gene: TRBD2
J gene: TRBJ2-3
CDR3 length: 19
CDR3 DNA: TGTGCCAGCAGCTCCAGTCCCTATCGGGCTAGCGGGAGTCCAGATACGCAGTATTTT
CDR3 protein: CASSSSPYRASGSPDTQYF

clone size: .
V gene: TRBV24-1
D gene: TRBD1
J gene: TRBJ2-1
CDR3 length: 16
CDR3 DNA: TGTGCCACCAGTGATACGGGGACAGGGGGCTCTAATGAGCAGTTCTTC
CDR3 protein: CATSDTGTGGSNEQFF

clone size: .
V gene: TRBV12-3/TRBV12-4
D gene: .
J gene: TRBJ1-4
CDR3 length: 11
CDR3 DNA: TGTGCCAGCATGGCGGGGGAAAAACTGTTTTTT
CDR3 protein: CASMAGEKLFF

clone size: .
V gene: TRBV13
D gene: .
J gene: TRBJ2-5
CDR3 length: 12
CDR3 DNA: TGTGCCAGCAGTGTGTCCGGAGAGACCCAGTACTTC
CDR3 protein: CASSVSGETQYF

clone size: .
V gene: TRBV24-1
D gene: .
J gene: TRBJ2-7
CDR3 length: 13
CDR3 DNA: TGTGCCACCAGTGATTTTACGATGAGCGAGCAGTACTTC
CDR3 protein: CATSDFTMSEQYF

clone size: .
V gene: TRBV11-3
D gene: .
J gene: TRBJ2-3
CDR3 length: 14
CDR3 DNA: TGTGCCAGCAGCCAGCTGCTGACGGAGGATACGCAGTATTTT
CDR3 protein: CASSQLLTEDTQYF

clone size: .
V gene: TRBV7-2
D gene: TRBD2
J gene: TRBJ2-1
CDR3 length: 15
CDR3 DNA: TGTGCCAGCACCTCTAGCGGGGGGGGCTACAATGAGCAGTTCTTC
CDR3 protein: CASTSSGGGYNEQFF

clone size: .
V gene: TRBV7-2
D gene: TRBD1
J gene: TRBJ2-7
CDR3 length: 18
CDR3 DNA: TGTGCCAGCAGCTTAGCGGGGACAGGGCACTCTATCTCCTACGAGCAGTACTTC
CDR3 protein: CASSLAGTGHSISYEQYF

clone size: .
V gene: TRBV3-1/TRBV3-2
D gene: .
J gene: TRBJ2-7
CDR3 length: 13
CDR3 DNA: TGTGCCAGCAGCCGAACAAACACAGCAGAGCAGTACTTC
CDR3 protein: CASSRTNTAEQYF

clone size: .
V gene: TRBV3-1/TRBV3-2
D gene: TRBD1
J gene: TRBJ2-1
CDR3 length: 16
CDR3 DNA: TGTGCCAGCAGCCGGATGGGACAGTCTTCCTACAATGAGCAGTTCTTC
CDR3 protein: CASSRMGQSSYNEQFF

clone size: .
V gene: TRBV12-5
D gene: TRBD2
J gene: TRBJ2-5
CDR3 length: 16
CDR3 DNA: TGTGCTAGTGGTATAACCCGGACTAGCGGCCTGGAGACCCAGTACTTC
CDR3 protein: CASGITRTSGLETQYF

clone size: .
V gene: TRBV28
D gene: .
J gene: TRBJ1-5
CDR3 length: 14
CDR3 DNA: TGTGCCAGCAGTTTAATACAGGGCCGGCAGCCCCAGCATTTT
CDR3 protein: CASSLIQGRQPQHF

clone size: .
V gene: TRBV6-2/TRBV6-3
D gene: TRBD2
J gene: TRBJ2-5
CDR3 length: 16
CDR3 DNA: TGTGCCAGCAGTCTGGGGACTAGCGGGACAAAAGAGACCCAGTACTTC
CDR3 protein: CASSLGTSGTKETQYF

clone size: .
V gene: TRBV18
D gene: .
J gene: TRBJ1-3
CDR3 length: 14
CDR3 DNA: TGTGCCAGCTCACCTGACACCTCTGGAAACACCATATATTTT
CDR3 protein: CASSPDTSGNTIYF

clone size: .
V gene: TRBV29-1
D gene: .
J gene: TRBJ1-1
CDR3 length: 16
CDR3 DNA: TGCAGCGTTGAAGATTCAGAGGGGAGGTACGGCACTGAAGCTTTCTTT
CDR3 protein: CSVEDSEGRYGTEAFF

clone size: .
V gene: TRBV7-2
D gene: TRBD2
J gene: TRBJ2-5
CDR3 length: 16
CDR3 DNA: TGTGCCAGCAGCTTAGGCGGGGGGGCCCGGCAAGAGACCCAGTACTTC
CDR3 protein: CASSLGGGARQETQYF

clone size: .
V gene: TRBV11-3
D gene: TRBD2
J gene: TRBJ2-2
CDR3 length: 17
CDR3 DNA: TGTGCCAGCAGCTTCCTGCTCGGGGGGACGAACACCGGGGAGCTGTTTTTT
CDR3 protein: CASSFLLGGTNTGELFF